This TCR beta chain was retrieved from a study of cytomegalovirus exposure and HLA in healthy donors. Looking at the study overall: Samples from HLA-typed donors yielded around 85 million unique TCRs in an early data release.

This clone came up a few times. The antigen is not known. Germline values: CDR1 MGHRA, CDR2 YSYEKL. The CDR3 loop spans 14 amino acids. The germline V and J ends were trimmed by 6 bases and 10 bases, with 21 bases remaining between them. Primers included in the PCR were 60 Vbeta and 13 Jbeta primers. Data came from immunoSEQ multiplex PCR; TCRdb stores just in-frame clones and leaves some out. The sample has 150,000 to 200,000 clones; around 79% are singletons. Study results and limitations: In an earlier analysis, productive rearrangement rates for most beta V segments clustered near 87% or 30%.

The chain joins TRBV4-1 to TRBJ1-1, with TRBD1 as a possible D gene (5 bases). Sequencing used PBMCs. The sequence came from a woman aged 25 to 39 in good health and CMV-seropositive. The CDR3 reads CASRRTGGLWGAFF. CDR3 nucleotide sequence: TGCGCCAGCAGACGAACCGGGGGACTTTGGGGAGCTTTCTTT.